One and the same sample provided the 20 T cell receptor beta chains below, sequenced in a study of vaccination and CD4 T cells after COVID-19. CD4+ T cells that had been cultured provided DNA sequenced with the Oncomine TCR Beta short-read assay. TCRdb fed the PCR reads into MiXCR, producing one record per CDR3 protein. The sample lists roughly 22,000 distinct CDR3 sequences, 32% occurring once. What these receptors recognize is not known. Noted treatment: approximately 9-day PBMC culture with coronavirus spike peptide pools or control peptides (ViraFEST assay). Sequenced material: cultured CD4+ T cells from blood. The receptors were sampled from a human donor with COVID-19.

The chain combines TRBV20-1 with TRBJ2-6; 8 nucleotides agree with TRBD1. Germline values: CDR1 DFQATT, CDR2 SNEGSKA (reference sequence). Losses at the gene ends were 0 bases for V and 4 bases for J; bases not matched to a gene: 8. The CDR3 spans 17 residues. The CDR3: CSARDLRGPGGANVLTF. Here the CDR3 DNA reads TGCAGTGCTAGAGATCTCAGGGGGCCCGGCGGGGCCAACGTCCTGACTTTC.

This chain joins TRBV25-1 and TRBJ2-7; a possible D gene is TRBD1 (5 bases). V was trimmed by 4 bases and J by 3 bases, leaving 19 bases between them. Germline V gene sequence: CDR1 MGHDK, CDR2 SYGVNS. The CDR3 covers 16 residues. CDR3 nucleotides: TGTGCCAGCAGTGGGGTAGGGGCGGCGAGTTACTACGAGCAGTACTTC. As protein: CASSGVGAASYYEQYF.

The genes are TRBV2 and TRBJ1-5, with 7 bases identical to TRBD1. The germline V gene encodes CDR1 SNHLY and CDR2 FYNNEI. V shed 6 bases and J 7 bases; nucleotides not matched to a gene: 6. There are 13 residues in the CDR3. As DNA, the CDR3 is TGTGCCAGCAGAGGACAGGTACTCCAGCCCCAGCATTTT. As protein: CASRGQVLQPQHF.

By share, this clonotype counts as medium-sized (0.01 to 0.1%). The chain employs TRBV2 and TRBJ1-2, with a possible D match to TRBD1 (5 bases). Germline loops: CDR1 SNHLY, CDR2 FYNNEI. Trimming took 7 bases from V and 6 from J, leaving 18 bases between them. The CDR3 has 14 residues. CDR3: CASTGVRREHGYTF. CDR3 nucleotide sequence: TGTGCCAGCACCGGGGTCCGCAGGGAGCATGGCTACACCTTC. Full variable domain (missing parts from reference TRBV2 and TRBJ1-2): EPEVTQTPSHQVTQMGQEVILRCVPISNHLYFYWYRQILGQKVEFLVSFYNNEISEKSEIFDDQFSVERPDGSNFTLKIRSTKLEDSAMYFCASTGVRREHGYTFGSGTRLTVV.

V is TRBV7-2 and J is TRBJ2-3; D call uncertain. V gave up 10 bases and J gave up 7 bases, with 21 bases separating them. This CDR3 has 14 residues. Germline CDR1 is SGHTA and CDR2 is FQGNSA. CDR3 sequence reads: CATALDSQIYTQYF. The CDR3 DNA reads TGTGCCACCGCCCTAGACTCTCAAATTTATACGCAGTATTTT. Together with reference TRBV7-2 and TRBJ2-3, the CDR3 gives the full variable domain: GAGVSQSPSNKVTEKGKDVELRCDPISGHTALYWYRQSLGQGLEFLIYFQGNSAPDKSGLPSDRFSAERTGGSVSTLTIQRTQQEDSAVYLCATALDSQIYTQYFGPGTRLTVL.

V is TRBV5-6 and J is TRBJ2-7, with a tentative D call TRBD1 (5 bases). Germline V lookup: CDR1 SGHDT, CDR2 YYEEEE. The V and J ends lost 4 bases and 7 bases respectively, with 18 bases between them. This CDR3 has 14 residues. The CDR3: CASSPDMDGVEQYF. CDR3 in DNA: TGTGCCAGCAGCCCGGACATGGATGGGGTGGAGCAGTACTTC.

The gene calls are TRBV7-9 and TRBJ1-4; 7 nucleotides match TRBD1. Per germline, CDR1 SEHNR and CDR2 FQNEAQ (reference sequence). V was clipped by 5 bases and J by 7 bases; unmatched bases: 4. CDR3 length equals 13 residues. CDR3 sequence reads: CASSPGQTEKLFF. The CDR3 nucleotides are TGTGCCAGCAGCCCGGGACAGACTGAAAAACTGTTTTTT.

Judged by abundance, this clonotype is medium-sized (0.01 to 0.1%). The chain joins TRBV20-1 to TRBJ1-6; 8 positions agree with TRBD1. Trimming cost V 1 base and J 9 bases; bases outside gene matches: 8. This CDR3 is 15 amino acids long. CDR1 is DFQATT, CDR2 SNEGSKA, per germline (reference sequence). CDR3 nucleotides: TGCAGTGCTAGAGGTGCTCAGGGGGCGTTTTCACCCCTCCACTTT. It specifies CSARGAQGAFSPLHF.

V gene TRBV2 combines with J gene TRBJ2-7, with D unclear. This CDR3 is built from 13 residues. The V gene lost 6 bases and the J gene lost 2 bases, with 11 bases spanning the gap. The germline V gene encodes CDR1 SNHLY and CDR2 FYNNEI. In nucleotides, the CDR3 is TGTGCCAGCAGACCGACATTCACCTACGAGCAGTACTTC. This sequence encodes CASRPTFTYEQYF.

This clonotype was seen a few times. This chain uses TRBV6-4 with TRBJ2-2, with 9 bases fitting TRBD1. Trimming took 3 bases from V and 5 from J; bases not matched to a gene: 4. Germline V gives CDR1 MRHNA, CDR2 SNTAGT. The CDR3 is 15 amino acids. CDR3 bases: TGTGCCAGCAGTGAAACAGGGGGCGATACCGGGGAGCTGTTTTTT. The encoded protein is CASSETGGDTGELFF.

This clonotype turned up a few times. This sequence joins TRBV20-1 and TRBJ2-4; D gene ambiguous. V was clipped by 4 bases and J by 0 bases, with 16 bases between them. CDR3 length: 16 amino acids. Germline values: CDR1 DFQATT, CDR2 SNEGSKA (reference sequence). CDR3 in amino acids: CSATSHEALAKNIQYF. The CDR3 DNA reads TGCAGTGCTACCTCCCACGAGGCACTAGCCAAAAACATTCAGTACTTC.

The chain uses TRBV18 and TRBJ1-1; D perhaps matches TRBD1 (6 bases). Germline V gene sequence: CDR1 KGHSH, CDR2 LQKENI. With 1 base removed from V and 6 bases from J, the gap between germline ends came to 9 bases. The CDR3 sequence is 13 residues long. The DNA for the CDR3 is TGTGCCAGCTCACCACAGGGGGGCGCTGAAGCTTTCTTT. This sequence encodes CASSPQGGAEAFF.

This chain connects TRBV7-2 to TRBJ1-1; tentatively, D is TRBD1 (6 bases). V was trimmed by 1 base and J by 1 base, leaving 7 bases between them. The CDR3 runs 14 residues. Germline V lookup: CDR1 SGHTA, CDR2 FQGNSA. The CDR3 DNA is TGTGCCAGCAGCTTAGAACAGGGGAACACTGAAGCTTTCTTT. This gives the protein CASSLEQGNTEAFF.

The chain recombines TRBV6-2 or TRBV6-3 with TRBJ2-1; D is uncertain. Trimming removed 10 bases from V and 2 bases from J, with 12 bases in between. Per the germline V gene, CDR1 is MNHEY and CDR2 is SVGEGT. There are 13 residues in the CDR3. CDR3 residues: CATPRGPYNEQFF. The CDR3 bases are TGTGCCACTCCCCGAGGCCCCTACAATGAGCAGTTCTTC.

This clonotype was observed a handful of times. The rearrangement joins TRBV2 to TRBJ1-2, with D perhaps TRBD1 (5 bases). Per germline, CDR1 SNHLY and CDR2 FYNNEI. Between the trimmed V and J ends, which lost 4 bases and 0 bases, there was a span of 12 bases. This CDR3 has 15 residues. The CDR3, as DNA: TGTGCCAGCAGTGGACAGCTCCTTTCTAACTATGGCTACACCTTC. Translation gives CASSGQLLSNYGYTF. Based on the CDR3 plus reference TRBV2 and TRBJ1-2, the full variable domain is EPEVTQTPSHQVTQMGQEVILRCVPISNHLYFYWYRQILGQKVEFLVSFYNNEISEKSEIFDDQFSVERPDGSNFTLKIRSTKLEDSAMYFCASSGQLLSNYGYTFGSGTRLTVV.

This sequence joins TRBV2 and TRBJ2-3; D remains unclear. The CDR3 is made up of 13 amino acids. V lost 6 bases and J 2 bases, leaving 9 bases between the germline ends. The V gene's germline CDR1 is SNHLY and CDR2 FYNNEI. The CDR3 DNA follows: TGTGCCAGCAGGGCCAAGATCACAGATACGCAGTATTTT. The encoded protein is CASRAKITDTQYF. Full variable domain (outside the CDR3, taken from reference TRBV2 and TRBJ2-3): EPEVTQTPSHQVTQMGQEVILRCVPISNHLYFYWYRQILGQKVEFLVSFYNNEISEKSEIFDDQFSVERPDGSNFTLKIRSTKLEDSAMYFCASRAKITDTQYFGPGTRLTVL.

There are a few counts of this clonotype. The chain carries TRBV6-1 and TRBJ2-7, with a weak D call TRBD2 (5 bases). The CDR3 spans 14 residues. Germline CDR1 is MNHNS and CDR2 is SASEGT. V was trimmed by 6 bases and J by 0 bases, leaving 12 bases between them. For the CDR3, the DNA is TGTGCCAGCAGCATCGGAGGAGCCTCCTACGAGCAGTACTTC. As protein: CASSIGGASYEQYF.

The chain carries TRBV30 and TRBJ1-2; 7 positions match TRBD1. The length of the CDR3 is 12 residues. Germline CDR1 GTSNPN, CDR2 SVGIG (reference sequence). V was clipped by 4 bases and J by 4 bases; unmatched bases: 3. CDR3 coding DNA: TGTGCCTGGACCCGGGACAGCTATGGCTACACCTTC. It translates to CAWTRDSYGYTF.

There are a few counts of this clonotype. The rearrangement links TRBV6-2 or TRBV6-3 to TRBJ1-4, with 7 bases identical to TRBD1. Germline V gives CDR1 MNHEY, CDR2 SVGEGT. V was clipped by 5 bases and J by 0 bases; unmatched bases: 3. This CDR3 has 15 residues. In nucleotides, the CDR3 is TGTGCCAGCAGTCGCCAGGGGGCAACTAATGAAAAACTGTTTTTT. It yields the protein CASSRQGATNEKLFF.

This clonotype rates as medium-sized (0.01 to 0.1%). J is TRBJ1-2 and V is TRBV7-9, with 7 bases lining up with TRBD1. Germline assignment: CDR1 SEHNR and CDR2 FQNEAQ (reference sequence). The CDR3 extends over 14 amino acids. V lost 7 bases to trimming and J lost 4 bases; unmatched junction nucleotides: 9. The CDR3 coding sequence is TGTGCCAGCACCCCAACCGGGACAGCCTATGGCTACACCTTC. Translating gives CASTPTGTAYGYTF. The complete variable domain, with remaining parts taken from reference TRBV7-9 and TRBJ1-2, reads DTGVSQNPRHKITKRGQNVTFRCDPISEHNRLYWYRQTLGQGPEFLTYFQNEAQLEKSRLLSDRFSAERPKGSFSTLEIQRTEQGDSAMYLCASTPTGTAYGYTFGSGTRLTVV.